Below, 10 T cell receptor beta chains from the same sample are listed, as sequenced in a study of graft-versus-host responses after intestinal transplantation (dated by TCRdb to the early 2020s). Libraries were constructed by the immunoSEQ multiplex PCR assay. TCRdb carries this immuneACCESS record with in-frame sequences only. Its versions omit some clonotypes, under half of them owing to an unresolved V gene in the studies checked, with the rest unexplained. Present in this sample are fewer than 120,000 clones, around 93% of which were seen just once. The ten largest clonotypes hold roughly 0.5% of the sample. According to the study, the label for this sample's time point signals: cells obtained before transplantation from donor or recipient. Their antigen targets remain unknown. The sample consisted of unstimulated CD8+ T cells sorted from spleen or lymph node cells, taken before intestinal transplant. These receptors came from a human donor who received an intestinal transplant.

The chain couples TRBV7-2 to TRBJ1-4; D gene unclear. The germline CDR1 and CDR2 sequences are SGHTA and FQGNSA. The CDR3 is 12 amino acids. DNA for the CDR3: TGTGGTTTCCGGGGATCTAATGAAAAACTGTTTTTT. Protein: CGFRGSNEKLFF.

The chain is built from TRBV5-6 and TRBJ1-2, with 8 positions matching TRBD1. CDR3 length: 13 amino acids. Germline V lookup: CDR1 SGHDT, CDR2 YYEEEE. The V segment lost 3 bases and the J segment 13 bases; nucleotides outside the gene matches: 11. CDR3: CASSSRTGRLPTF. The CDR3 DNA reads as TGTGCCAGCAGCTCCAGGACAGGGCGTCTTCCCACCTTC.

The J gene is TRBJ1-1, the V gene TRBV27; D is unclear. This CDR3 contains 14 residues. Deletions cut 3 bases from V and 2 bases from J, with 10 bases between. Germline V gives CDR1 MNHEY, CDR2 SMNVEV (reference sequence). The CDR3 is CASSFDVANTEAFF. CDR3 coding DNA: TGTGCCAGCAGTTTTGACGTCGCAAACACTGAAGCTTTCTTT.

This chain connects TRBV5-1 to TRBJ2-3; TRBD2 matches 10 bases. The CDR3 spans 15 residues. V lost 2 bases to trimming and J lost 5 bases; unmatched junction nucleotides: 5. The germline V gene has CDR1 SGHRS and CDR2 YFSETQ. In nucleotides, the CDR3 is TGCGCCAGCAGCTTTCGGACTAGCGGAGGAGATACGCAGTATTTT. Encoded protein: CASSFRTSGGDTQYF.

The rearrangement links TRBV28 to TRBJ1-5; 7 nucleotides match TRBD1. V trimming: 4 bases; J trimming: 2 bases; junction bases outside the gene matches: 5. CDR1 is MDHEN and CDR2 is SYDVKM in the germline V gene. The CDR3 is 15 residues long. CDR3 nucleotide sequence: TGTGCCAGCAGTTCGCGACAGGGCCGCAATCAGCCCCAGCATTTT. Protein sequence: CASSSRQGRNQPQHF.

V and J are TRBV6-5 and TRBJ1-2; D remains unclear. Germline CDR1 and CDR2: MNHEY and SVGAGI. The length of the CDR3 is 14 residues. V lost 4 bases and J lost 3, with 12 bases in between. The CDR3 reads CASSLHQVYYGYTF. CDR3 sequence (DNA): TGTGCCAGCAGTTTGCATCAAGTCTACTATGGCTACACCTTC.

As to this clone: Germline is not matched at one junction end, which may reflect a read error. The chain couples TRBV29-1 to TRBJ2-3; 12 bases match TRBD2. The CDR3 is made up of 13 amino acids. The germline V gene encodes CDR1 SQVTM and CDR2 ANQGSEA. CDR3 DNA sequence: TGCAGCGTGACGGGACTAGCGGGCTACGACTCAGTTTTT. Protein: CSVTGLAGYDSVF.

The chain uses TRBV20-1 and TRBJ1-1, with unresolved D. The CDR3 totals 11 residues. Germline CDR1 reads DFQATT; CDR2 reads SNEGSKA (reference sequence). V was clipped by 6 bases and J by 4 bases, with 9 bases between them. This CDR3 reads CSALPSTEAFF. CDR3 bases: TGCAGTGCCCTCCCCAGCACTGAAGCTTTCTTT.

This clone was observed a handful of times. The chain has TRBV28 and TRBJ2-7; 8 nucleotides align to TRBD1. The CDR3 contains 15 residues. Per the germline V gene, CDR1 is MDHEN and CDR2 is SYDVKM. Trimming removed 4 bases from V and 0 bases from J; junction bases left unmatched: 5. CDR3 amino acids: CASSSDRARSYEQYF. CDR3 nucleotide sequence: TGTGCCAGCAGTTCGGACAGGGCCCGCTCCTACGAGCAGTACTTC.

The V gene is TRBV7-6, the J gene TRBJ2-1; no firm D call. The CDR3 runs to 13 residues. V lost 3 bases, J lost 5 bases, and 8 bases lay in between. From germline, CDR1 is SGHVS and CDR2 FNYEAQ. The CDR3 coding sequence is TGTGCCAGCAGCTTTGGCGAAAACAATGAGCAGTTCTTC. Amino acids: CASSFGENNEQFF.